The rows below give T cell receptor beta chains drawn from one sample of a study of blood T cell repertoires in COVID-19. Measured with immunoSEQ multiplex PCR; TCRdb has only the in-frame clones, and not every one. Counted here are 150,000 to 200,000 clones, about four fifths occurring once; the ten biggest clones make up 10% to 15%. Sequencing input: peripheral blood. Receptors originate from a man aged 70 or older who had recovered from COVID-19. Both conserved end residues are part of each CDR3. D genes are given only for firm matches. Rows may omit the clone size; those that give it use once, few, many or a size class.

j_call clone_size d_call v_call cdr3_nt cdr3_aa
TRBJ2-2 - TRBD1 TRBV28 TGTGCCACACCCACGGGACAGGGGAACACCGGGGAGCTGTTTTTT CATPTGQGNTGELFF
TRBJ2-1 - TRBD2 TRBV13 TGTGCCAGCAGCTTAGATTGGCGGGAGCGTGGGTTCTTC CASSLDWRERGFF
TRBJ1-2 - - TRBV7-2 TGTGCCAGCAGCTTCGGGACAACAGGCTATGGCTACACCTTC CASSFGTTGYGYTF
TRBJ2-3 - - TRBV9 TGTGCCAGCAGCGTAGGCGGACTGATCACAGATACGCAGTATTTT CASSVGGLITDTQYF
TRBJ2-3 - - TRBV19 TGTGCCAGTAGTAATACCCGACCAGCGGAGAGAGGCACAGATACGCAGTATTTT CASSNTRPAERGTDTQYF
TRBJ1-4 - - TRBV9 TGTGCCAGCAGAGAGAGTGAAAAACTGTTTTTT CASRESEKLFF
TRBJ1-5 - - TRBV6-5 TGTGCCAGCAGTAGTCGGGGAGACAATCAGCCCCAGCATTTT CASSSRGDNQPQHF
TRBJ1-6 - - TRBV9 TGTGCCAGCAGCGTAGCAGGATCCTATAATTCACCCCTCCACTTT CASSVAGSYNSPLHF
TRBJ1-4 - - TRBV10-3 TGTGCCATCAGTGAGTCGAGAAGAGAAAAACTGTTTTTT CAISESRREKLFF
TRBJ1-2 - TRBD1 TRBV28 TGTGCCAGCAGTTTAGACAGGGGATCCCTTGGCTACACCTTC CASSLDRGSLGYTF
TRBJ2-6 - - TRBV18 TGTGCCAGCTCACCACCGAGCGTACGGGCTGGGGCCAACGTCCTGACTTTC CASSPPSVRAGANVLTF
TRBJ1-5 - - TRBV6-5 TGTGCCAGCAGTATTCGGGGACAGCCCCAGCATTTT CASSIRGQPQHF
TRBJ2-7 - TRBD1 TRBV10-2 TGCGCCAGCACAACAGGGGGCCGTACCTACGAGCAGTACTTC CASTTGGRTYEQYF
TRBJ2-5 once - TRBV18 TGTGCCAGCTCACTCGCGGACCAAGAGACCCAGTACTTC CASSLADQETQYF
TRBJ2-5 - - TRBV10-3 TGTGCCAGTGCGCGCCCCGGCCAAGAGACCCAGTACTTC CASARPGQETQYF
TRBJ1-4 - - TRBV9 TGTGCCAGCAGCGTAGGACCGGGAACAACTAATGAAAAACTGTTTTTT CASSVGPGTTNEKLFF
TRBJ2-1 - - TRBV5-1 TGCGCCAGCAGCTTGGACGGACTAGGGGGCAATGAGCAGTTCTTC CASSLDGLGGNEQFF
TRBJ1-1 - - TRBV28 TGTGCCAGCAGTTTAAGGGGATTTGACGCTGAAGCTTTCTTT CASSLRGFDAEAFF
TRBJ2-7 - - TRBV28 TGTGCCAGCAGCCCGCGGGGCAGGACCTACGAGCAGTACTTC CASSPRGRTYEQYF
TRBJ1-6 - TRBD1 TRBV10-1 TGCGCCAGCAGTCCCGGGACAGATAATTCACCCCTCCACTTT CASSPGTDNSPLHF
TRBJ1-2 - - TRBV7-9 TGTGCCAGCAGCTCTTCGTCTGTTGCAGGGGTAGGTGGCTACACCTTC CASSSSSVAGVGGYTF
TRBJ1-1 - - TRBV28 TGTGCCAGCAGTTACAGGGAAATGCCTTCTGAAGCTTTCTTT CASSYREMPSEAFF
TRBJ1-1 - - TRBV7-9 TGTGCCAGCAGCTTCCCAAAAGCCATGAACACTGAAGCTTTCTTT CASSFPKAMNTEAFF
TRBJ1-2 once TRBD1 TRBV2 TGTGCCAGCAGACTTTCAGGGGGAGGCTACACCTTC CASRLSGGGYTF
TRBJ2-3 - TRBD2 TRBV6-6 TGTGCCAGCAGTTTCGGGGGACTAGCGGACACAGATACGCAGTATTTT CASSFGGLADTDTQYF
TRBJ2-7 - - TRBV6-5 TGTGCCAGCAGCGACAGCGCCCGCGAGCAGTACTTC CASSDSAREQYF
TRBJ1-1 once TRBD1 TRBV18 TGTGCCAGCTCACCGTCGGGACAGCCCGAAGCTTTCTTT CASSPSGQPEAFF